This entry is about one TCR beta chain. The antigen remains unidentified. These data come from a study of graft-versus-host responses after intestinal transplantation. For the study at large: Every recipient had anti-thymocyte globulin induction and about three years of tacrolimus plus steroids. Study results and caveats: GvH clones surfaced in recipient marrow, some emerging earlier in ileum or blood. HvG clone declines early post-transplant were associated with peak circulating GvH levels.

The repertoire was sequenced with immunoSEQ multiplex PCR; TCRdb's copy has only in-frame clones and lacks some. Of 80,000 to 100,000 clones in the sample, 91% were seen once. CDR3 size: 14 residues. Germline values: CDR1 MNHNS, CDR2 SASEGT. V shed 11 bases and J shed 8 bases, with 24 bases lying between them. V gene TRBV6-1 combines with J gene TRBJ1-2; perhaps TRBD1 as D (6 bases). This receptor was obtained from a human donor who was the organ donor for an intestinal transplant. The material was unstimulated CD4+ T cells sorted from spleen or lymph node cells, obtained before transplant. CDR3 in DNA: TGTGCCGGGCTTTATGGGGTGGCAGGGGAAGGCTACACCTTC. Translation gives CAGLYGVAGEGYTF.